This T cell receptor beta chain was identified during a study of control samples from healthy donors and cancer patients. The method was immunoSEQ multiplex PCR; TCRdb's version includes in-frame clones alone and lacks a portion of them. The table shows under 140,000 clones, with roughly 90% occurring only once. Per the germline V gene, CDR1 is SGHVS and CDR2 is FQNEAQ. The V segment lost 4 bases and the J segment 9 bases; nucleotides outside the gene matches: 5. CDR3 length: 15 amino acids. This chain links TRBV7-8 with TRBJ2-1, with TRBD2 matching 14 bases. The sample consisted of PBMCs. This TCR was recovered from a woman in her sixties or seventies with lung cancer. The CDR3 nucleotides read TGTGCCAGCAGCTCGGGACTAGCGGGAGCCGGTGAGCAGTTCTTC. This translates into CASSSGLAGAGEQFF.